This T cell receptor (beta chain) was obtained from a study of OX40 agonist ivuxolimab in advanced cancers. Study-wide results and caveats: CD4+ and CD8+ blood T cells expanded clonally by week 6 at 0.1 to 3.0 mg/kg.

Baseline, cycle 4 day 1, and cycle 7 day 1 were the blood sampling points. A word on this clone: As yet, its antigen is unknown.

CDR3 length equals 13 residues. With V trimmed by 5 bases and J by 7 bases, 2 bases remained unmatched. The germline V gene encodes CDR1 LNHNV and CDR2 YYDKDF (reference sequence). Method: immunoSEQ multiplex PCR; TCRdb's copy keeps in-frame clones and lacks some. The data hold roughly 46,000 clones, with 70% to 85% observed a single time. The chain has TRBV15 and TRBJ1-6, with 7 bases aligning to TRBD1. The input for sequencing was CD4+ or CD8+ T cells sorted from blood, taken in a trial of the OX40 agonist ivuxolimab. This sequence was found in an adult with an advanced solid tumor such as melanoma, head and neck, liver or kidney cancer. The CDR3 loop is CATSRDSNSPLHF. CDR3 DNA: TGTGCCACCAGCCGGGACAGCAATTCACCCCTCCACTTT.